This T cell receptor (beta chain) was recovered during a study of yellow fever vaccine responses in identical twins (dated by TCRdb to 2016 to 2019). Regarding the research as a whole: Focusing on identical twins, the study followed the T cell clones that responded to the vaccine, and did so with precision. What the research found in general, with its limitations: The T cell response to vaccination in identical twins was reported by the authors to appear partly convergent and partly personalized.

Library preparation used RT-PCR. Instrument on record: Illumina HiSeq 2500. TCRdb's own reprocessing of the public reads used fastp at Q25 and MiXCR and kept productive beta chains. Rows merge per CDR3 protein into single entries with the most common DNA and genes. The sample yields about 6,000 distinct CDR3 sequences; 65% were counted once. 4% to 4.5% of the sample belongs to the ten largest clones. Counted from cysteine to phenylalanine, this CDR3 has 13 amino acids. Here the CDR3 DNA is all that survives: 39 bases in frame from base 1. The trim is 7 bases for V and 0 bases for J, with a gap of 10 bases between the germline ends. Sequences LNHDA (CDR1) and SQIVND (CDR2) are obtained from the germline V gene (reference sequence). Notes on this clonotype: The specificity of this receptor is unknown. Base-call qualities are not available, and no considerably larger clone is one nucleotide away.

This TCR was recovered from a woman between 18 and 30 years old who received the yellow fever vaccine. Donor details come from another sample of the same person, matched by shared clones. The sequencing used T cells from blood (PBMCs), unsorted or a sorted subset (not recorded which), collected before or after yellow fever vaccination (not recorded which). The sequence joins TRBV19 to TRBJ2-7; TRBD2 might be the D gene, on 5 matching bases. CDR3 loop: CASNGRNSYEQYF. Here is the DNA: TGTGCCAGTAATGGGAGAAACTCCTACGAGCAGTACTTC.